The rows below give T cell receptor beta chains drawn from one sample of a study of Tregs in tolerant kidney transplant recipients. Only in-frame clones appear in the TCRdb table, and some are missing; sequencing was by immunoSEQ multiplex PCR. This sample carries roughly 69,000 clones, 95% to 98% of them seen once, and the ten largest clones take 0.34%. The sequences come from Tregs from blood, collected before the transplant. The receptors originated from a human donor who received a combined kidney and bone marrow transplant. The CDR3 runs from the conserved cysteine through the conserved F or W. The D gene is left open where the match is weak.

V	J	D	DNA	CDR3
TRBV5-1	TRBJ1-1	.	TGCGCCAGCAGCTCGGATACAGGGAACACTGAAGCTTTCTTT	CASSSDTGNTEAFF
TRBV30	TRBJ2-7	.	TGTGCCTGGAGTCGAGGGACTTCCAGCTCCTACGAGCAGTACTTC	CAWSRGTSSSYEQYF
TRBV6-1	TRBJ1-5	TRBD1	TGTGCCAGCAGCGCAGACAGGGCGTTCAATCAGCCCCAGCATTTT	CASSADRAFNQPQHF
TRBV30	TRBJ1-2	.	TGTGCCTGGATCAGGGGAAGCCAGGTTTATGGCTACACCTTC	CAWIRGSQVYGYTF
TRBV11-2	TRBJ2-5	.	TGTGCCAGCAGCTTAGGTGTAGGAACAGGAGTGGAGACCCAGTACTTC	CASSLGVGTGVETQYF
TRBV19	TRBJ1-3	.	TGTGCCAGTAGTATACTACAGATCTCTGGAAACACCATATATTTT	CASSILQISGNTIYF
TRBV5-1	TRBJ1-3	.	TGCGCCAGCAGTAATCAGGGCGGAAACACCATATATTTT	CASSNQGGNTIYF
TRBV5-4	TRBJ2-6	TRBD1	TGTGCCAGCAGCAGGGGACAGGGGATCGGGGCCAACGTCCTGACTTTC	CASSRGQGIGANVLTF
TRBV5-6	TRBJ1-1	TRBD1	TGTGCCAGCAGCTTTTTACAGGGGGTAACTGAAGCTTTCTTT	CASSFLQGVTEAFF
TRBV11-3	TRBJ2-7	.	TGTGCCAGCAGCTTATCCCGACAGCGAGCCGTTTACGAGCAGTACTTC	CASSLSRQRAVYEQYF
TRBV4-1	TRBJ2-7	.	TGCGCCAGCAGCCAATCATCTAGCTGGGGGCCGCAGTACTTC	CASSQSSSWGPQYF